This is a list of T cell receptor beta chains from one sample in a study of T cells in Graves' hyperthyroidism and ophthalmopathy. TCRdb called the multiplex PCR reads again in MiXCR, with one record for every CDR3 protein. The profile shows 240,000 or so distinct CDR3 sequences, roughly 17% of them singletons. The source material was blood. The receptors were gathered from a woman under 30 with Graves' ophthalmopathy. The CDR3 runs from the conserved cysteine through the conserved F or W. A D gene is named only where the DNA matches it firmly. Rows give clone size only sometimes, using once, few, many, or a class for an expanded clone.

>many|TRBV6-1|TRBJ2-5|TRBD1
CASRRQGGVLGETQYF
TGTGCCAGCAGACGACAGGGGGGTGTCTTAGGAGAGACCCAGTACTTC
>many|TRBV6-2/TRBV6-3|TRBJ2-1|TRBD1
CASSQGTGIAEQFF
TGTGCCAGCAGTCAAGGGACAGGGATCGCTGAGCAGTTCTTC
>.|TRBV5-1|TRBJ2-5|.
CASSFQAGQETQYF
TGCGCCAGCAGCTTTCAAGCGGGCCAAGAGACCCAGTACTTC
>.|TRBV2|TRBJ2-5|TRBD2
CASSDPPGTSGRLEETQYF
TGTGCCAGCAGTGACCCCCCCGGGACTAGCGGGAGATTGGAAGAGACCCAGTACTTC
>many|TRBV18|TRBJ1-3|.
CASSPRRGPGNTIYF
TGTGCCAGCTCGCCTCGCAGGGGACCTGGAAACACCATATATTTT
>many|TRBV4-3|TRBJ2-5|TRBD2
CASSQGTSGTETQYF
TGCGCCAGCAGCCAAGGGACTAGCGGGACAGAGACCCAGTACTTC
>many|TRBV6-1|TRBJ1-1|.
CASTRKWSTEAFF
TGTGCCAGCACTCGAAAGTGGAGCACTGAAGCTTTCTTT
>many|TRBV28|TRBJ1-1|.
CASRPRVRDTEAFF
TGTGCCAGCAGACCCAGGGTAAGGGACACTGAAGCTTTCTTT
>many|TRBV20-1|TRBJ1-2|.
CSARGRGYGYTF
TGCAGTGCTAGAGGGAGAGGATATGGCTACACCTTC
>many|TRBV18|TRBJ2-1|.
CASSPRTVSYNEQFF
TGTGCCAGCTCACCACGTACGGTCTCCTACAATGAGCAGTTCTTC
>.|TRBV6-2/TRBV6-3|TRBJ2-1|TRBD2
CASSYGSGGGYYNEQFF
TGTGCCAGCAGTTACGGAAGCGGGGGCGGGTATTACAATGAGCAGTTCTTC
>many|TRBV9|TRBJ2-7|TRBD2
CASSPSTSGLRGEQYF
TGTGCCAGCAGTCCTAGTACTAGCGGTCTTCGGGGGGAGCAGTACTTC
>many|TRBV20-1|TRBJ1-2|TRBD1
CSASRGARYGYTF
TGCAGTGCTAGCAGGGGGGCACGGTATGGCTACACCTTC
>.|TRBV27|TRBJ2-2|TRBD1
CASSLLPGQKTGELSF
TGTGCCAGCAGTTTACTACCGGGACAGAAGACCGGGGAGCTGTCTTTT
>.|TRBV24-1|TRBJ2-1|.
CATSDPGTSSSYNEQFF
TGTGCCACCAGTGACCCTGGGACGTCAAGCTCCTACAATGAGCAGTTCTTC
>many|TRBV20-1|TRBJ1-2|.
CSARDRDTYGYTF
TGCAGTGCTAGAGACCGGGACACATATGGCTACACCTTC
>many|TRBV28|TRBJ2-2|TRBD2
CASSQAGTHTGELFF
TGTGCCAGCAGTCAAGCGGGGACGCACACCGGGGAGCTGTTTTTT
>many|TRBV9|TRBJ2-1|TRBD2
CASSALASRYNEQFF
TGTGCCAGCAGCGCACTAGCGAGTAGATACAATGAGCAGTTCTTC
>many|TRBV11-2|TRBJ2-1|.
CASSFGSRTDNEQFF
TGTGCCAGCAGCTTCGGTTCTAGGACCGACAATGAGCAGTTCTTC
>.|TRBV11-2|TRBJ2-1|TRBD2
CASSPGLADKDEQFF
TGTGCCAGCAGCCCTGGACTAGCGGATAAGGATGAGCAGTTCTTC
>many|TRBV2|TRBJ1-2|TRBD1
CASSETGQVNYGYTF
TGTGCCAGCAGTGAAACCGGACAGGTCAACTATGGCTACACCTTC
>few|TRBV6-7|TRBJ1-4|TRBD1
CASSYHHGTGHEELFF
TGTGCCAGCAGTTACCACCACGGGACAGGGCATGAAGAACTGTTTTTT
>.|TRBV3-1|TRBJ1-1|.
CASSIRDGNTEAFF
TGTGCCAGCAGCATAAGAGATGGGAACACTGAAGCTTTCTTT
>many|TRBV3-1|TRBJ2-7|TRBD2
CASSRRGIEQYF
TGTGCCAGCAGCCGGCGGGGGATCGAGCAGTACTTC
>many|TRBV5-6|TRBJ1-1|.
CASSLSYRDTEAFF
TGTGCCAGCAGCTTGTCTTACAGGGACACTGAAGCTTTCTTT
>.|TRBV2|TRBJ1-2|.
CASSTGTDWGYTF
TGTGCCAGCAGTACCGGGACTGATTGGGGCTACACCTTC
>many|TRBV11-1|TRBJ1-2|.
CASRDANYGYTF
TGTGCCAGCAGGGACGCCAACTATGGCTACACCTTC
>many|TRBV12-5|TRBJ2-7|TRBD1
CASGSGTGNSYEQYF
TGTGCTAGTGGTTCCGGGACAGGGAACTCATACGAGCAGTACTTC
>.|TRBV2|TRBJ2-3|TRBD1
CASRNGQGTDTQYF
TGTGCCAGCAGAAACGGACAGGGAACAGATACGCAGTATTTT
>many|TRBV30|TRBJ2-2|TRBD1
CAWTPGQGIGELFF
TGTGCCTGGACCCCGGGACAGGGCATCGGGGAGCTGTTTTTT
>many|TRBV5-1|TRBJ2-3|TRBD1
CASSLNTGAYTDTQYF
TGCGCCAGCAGCTTGAATACAGGGGCATACACAGATACGCAGTATTTT
>many|TRBV5-5|TRBJ1-1|TRBD1
CASREDGTGPMNTEAFF
TGTGCCAGCAGGGAGGATGGGACAGGGCCCATGAACACTGAAGCTTTCTTT
>.|TRBV5-1|TRBJ2-1|TRBD2
CASSWGLAPYNEQFF
TGCGCCAGCAGCTGGGGACTAGCGCCCTACAATGAGCAGTTCTTC
>many|TRBV5-1|TRBJ1-1|.
CASSFGPENTEAFF
TGCGCCAGCAGCTTCGGACCGGAGAACACTGAAGCTTTCTTT
>.|TRBV28|TRBJ2-1|TRBD2
CASSFGTRGVTYNEQFF
TGTGCCAGCAGTTTCGGGACTAGGGGGGTGACATACAATGAGCAGTTCTTC
>many|TRBV12-3/TRBV12-4|TRBJ2-7|.
CASSLWTVISYEQYF
TGTGCCAGCAGTTTATGGACAGTGATCTCCTACGAGCAGTACTTC
>many|TRBV20-1|TRBJ2-7|TRBD1
CSAPGQGEYEQYF
TGCAGTGCCCCGGGACAGGGGGAATACGAGCAGTACTTC
>many|TRBV2|TRBJ2-2|.
CASSVVSPGELFF
TGTGCCAGCAGTGTTGTTAGCCCCGGGGAGCTGTTTTTT
>.|TRBV20-1|TRBJ2-1|TRBD2
CSAPGLAGGPYNEQFF
TGCAGTGCTCCGGGACTAGCGGGGGGTCCCTACAATGAGCAGTTCTTC
>many|TRBV4-3|TRBJ2-3|.
CASSQEGSTTDTQYF
TGCGCCAGCAGCCAAGAAGGCAGTACCACAGATACGCAGTATTTT
>.|TRBV10-3|TRBJ2-7|.
CAISELSSYEQYF
TGTGCCATCAGTGAGTTGAGCTCCTACGAGCAGTACTTC
>many|TRBV6-1|TRBJ1-2|.
CAGPKGYTF
TGTGCCGGACCCAAAGGCTACACCTTC
>many|TRBV6-2/TRBV6-3|TRBJ2-1|.
CASNSGTEYNEQFF
TGTGCCAGCAATTCGGGGACTGAATACAATGAGCAGTTCTTC